This T cell receptor (beta chain) was observed in a study of cytomegalovirus exposure and HLA in healthy donors. The repertoire was sequenced with immunoSEQ multiplex PCR; TCRdb's copy has only in-frame clones and lacks some. The data contain some 110,000 clones, approximately 88% of them singletons. This clone came up once. Its specificity is unknown. Germline lookup yields CDR1 SEHNR and CDR2 FQNEAQ (reference sequence). V gave up 8 bases and J gave up 0 bases; unmatched junction bases: 9. The CDR3 loop spans 16 amino acids. Whole-study findings and limits: Researchers reported that three CMV-associated chains were confirmed in vitro as CMV antigen-specific. TCR sequences were mostly rare, though some public TCRs occurred in many donors.

The sequence derives from a man between 18 and 35 years old in good health and CMV-seronegative. Sample: PBMCs. The rearrangement uses TRBV7-9 and TRBJ1-3, with 8 bases matching TRBD1. This chain's CDR3 is CASVDREGTSGNTIYF. Written as DNA, the CDR3 is TGTGCCAGCGTGGACAGGGAGGGGACCTCTGGAAACACCATATATTTT.